This TCR beta chain was sequenced for a study of cytomegalovirus exposure and HLA in healthy donors. Findings and caveats of the study: Altogether, some 170 TCR beta chains were recorded as cytomegalovirus-associated. The tendency of first-cohort TCR clusters to co-occur in the roughly 130 validation repertoires emerged from a later analysis. In vitro assays verified that a few CMV-associated chains recognized CMV antigens specifically.

V shed 0 bases and J shed 4 bases, with 13 bases lying between them. Germline CDR1 and CDR2: MNHNY and SVGAGI (reference sequence). The CDR3 has 15 residues. Sequenced by immunoSEQ multiplex PCR; TCRdb stores in-frame clones only, minus some. This sample yields about 220,000 clones, of which 85% to 90% are seen a single time; over 2.5% belongs to the top ten. Notes on this clone: Antigen unknown.

The donors were part of the validation cohort of 120 subjects. That cohort was separate from the first cohort, which comprised 500 to 700 subjects. The source material was PBMCs. The chain is built from TRBV6-6 and TRBJ2-7; no clear D gene. The clonotype was recovered from a woman younger than 35 in good health and CMV-seronegative. The CDR3 is CASSYSSSDSYEQYF. DNA of the CDR3: TGTGCCAGCAGTTACTCGTCTAGTGACTCGTACGAGCAGTACTTC.